The 13 T cell receptor beta chains presented below share a single source sample, sequenced in a study of blood T cell repertoires in COVID-19. TCRdb keeps only in-frame clones here, not all; method: immunoSEQ multiplex PCR. Of roughly 280,000 clones in the sample, about 86% were seen once. The sequenced sample was peripheral blood. The source is a young man with active or convalescent COVID-19.

This chain connects TRBV30 to TRBJ2-5; TRBD1 matches at 8 bases. CDR1 and CDR2 from the germline V gene are GTSNPN and SVGIG (reference sequence). V lost 1 base, J lost 7 bases, and 8 bases stayed unmatched. The CDR3 runs to 14 residues. The CDR3, as DNA: TGTGCCTGGAGTGAGGACTTGGGGACAGGGACCCAGTACTTC. Its translation is CAWSEDLGTGTQYF.

This clone was found once. This chain uses TRBV7-9 with TRBJ1-2; TRBD1 aligns across 9 bases. With V trimmed by 5 bases and J by 5 bases, 3 bases remained unmatched. The CDR3 spans 13 residues. From germline, CDR1 is SEHNR and CDR2 FQNEAQ (reference sequence). This CDR3 reads CASSQDRGYGYTF. CDR3 DNA: TGTGCCAGCAGCCAAGACAGGGGGTATGGCTACACCTTC.

This chain uses TRBV5-5 with TRBJ2-1; 8 bases map to TRBD1. Trimming at V came to 2 bases and at J to 3 bases, leaving 7 bases not matched to a gene. The V gene's germline CDR1 is SGHKS and CDR2 YYEKEE (reference sequence). CDR3 length: 16 amino acids. The CDR3 DNA follows: TGTGCCAGCAGCTTACCACAGGGGGTAGACTACAATGAGCAGTTCTTC. This translates into CASSLPQGVDYNEQFF.

The genes are TRBV25-1 and TRBJ1-1; D perhaps matches TRBD1 (5 bases). CDR1 is MGHDK, CDR2 SYGVNS, per germline. Between the trimmed V and J ends, which lost 3 bases and 5 bases, there was a span of 16 bases. This CDR3 has 15 residues. The CDR3 is CASSEIGLGGTEAFF. For the CDR3, the DNA is TGTGCCAGCAGTGAGATTGGATTGGGGGGGACTGAAGCTTTCTTT.

The V gene is TRBV11-2, the J gene TRBJ2-5; tentative D call: TRBD1 (6 bases). Germline-derived CDR1 and CDR2 are SGHAT and FQNNGV. The V end was cut by 1 base, the J end by 2 bases, with 11 bases between. The CDR3 runs to 15 residues. The CDR3 protein is CASSLVQGRQETQYF. CDR3 nucleotide sequence: TGTGCCAGCAGCTTAGTCCAGGGGCGACAAGAGACCCAGTACTTC.

The chain is built from TRBV27 and TRBJ1-2; D gene unclear. Between the trimmed V and J ends, which lost 5 bases and 3 bases, there was a span of 7 bases. Germline V gene sequence: CDR1 MNHEY, CDR2 SMNVEV (reference sequence). This CDR3 region has 12 residues. CDR3 sequence: CASSGDHYGYTF. CDR3 coding DNA: TGTGCCAGCAGTGGAGATCACTATGGCTACACCTTC.

The chain couples TRBV3-1 (or the pseudogene TRBV3-2) to TRBJ1-6; no clear D. The CDR3 contains 12 residues. Germline values: CDR1 LGHDT, CDR2 YNNKEL (reference sequence). Trimming removed 2 bases at V and 9 bases at J, with 5 bases between. The CDR3: CASSQLGSPLHF. The CDR3 DNA follows: TGTGCCAGCAGCCAACTAGGTTCACCCCTCCACTTT.

The V gene is TRBV7-6, the J gene TRBJ2-1; the D gene is possibly TRBD1 (5 bases). Germline V gene sequence: CDR1 SGHVS, CDR2 FNYEAQ. The V end lost 5 bases, the J end lost 2 bases, and 13 bases lay between the germline ends. The CDR3 length is 15 residues. For the CDR3, the DNA is TGTGCCAGCAGCCCACAGGCTCCCGCCTACAATGAGCAGTTCTTC. This sequence encodes CASSPQAPAYNEQFF.

The V gene is TRBV20-1, the J gene TRBJ2-1; D is unresolved. Germline V lookup: CDR1 DFQATT, CDR2 SNEGSKA (reference sequence). Trimming took 3 bases from V and 6 from J, leaving 12 bases between them. The CDR3 has 13 residues. CDR3 protein: CSASVAGSNEQFF. The CDR3 DNA sequence: TGCAGTGCTAGTGTAGCCGGGTCCAATGAGCAGTTCTTC.

V is TRBV29-1 and J is TRBJ2-2; D may be TRBD2 (5 bases). The germline V gene encodes CDR1 SQVTM and CDR2 ANQGSEA. V lost 6 bases and J 1 base, leaving 9 bases between the germline ends. CDR3 length: 13 amino acids. The CDR3 sequence: CSVRAGNTGELFF. For the CDR3, the DNA is TGCAGCGTGCGCGCGGGGAACACCGGGGAGCTGTTTTTT.

The chain has TRBV19 and TRBJ2-1; 7 positions agree with TRBD2. The J segment lost 9 bases and the V segment lost 5 bases, leaving 7 bases of the junction unmatched. The CDR3 sequence is 13 residues long. Germline V gene sequence: CDR1 LNHDA, CDR2 SQIVND (reference sequence). The CDR3 sequence: CASSSIAGSEQFF. CDR3 in DNA: TGTGCCAGTAGTTCCATAGCGGGCTCTGAGCAGTTCTTC.

The V and J genes are TRBV7-4 and TRBJ2-7, with a weak D call TRBD2 (6 bases). In germline, CDR1 is SGHVT, CDR2 SQSDAQ. The ends were cut back, 2 bases at V and 9 bases at J, with 20 bases in the middle. This CDR3 is 15 amino acids long. CDR3 nucleotides: TGTGCCAGCAGCTTAAGTATCTCCTCCTACGGGGGGCAGTACTTC. It yields the protein CASSLSISSYGGQYF.

The rearrangement joins TRBV19 to TRBJ2-7, with D hard to call. The length of the CDR3 is 14 residues. CDR1 and CDR2 (germline): LNHDA, SQIVND (reference sequence). V gave up 3 bases and J gave up 4 bases, with 13 bases separating them. The CDR3 here is CASSIEPGPYEQYF. The DNA for the CDR3 is TGTGCCAGTAGTATCGAGCCAGGTCCATACGAGCAGTACTTC.